This passage covers 20 T cell receptor beta chains from one sample sequenced in a study of blood T cell repertoires in COVID-19. TCRdb keeps only in-frame clones here, not all; method: immunoSEQ multiplex PCR. Found here are 75,000 to 100,000 clones, about 86% of them singletons; the top ten hold approximately 18%. Sequencing input: peripheral blood. Receptors were obtained from an elderly woman with acute or convalescent COVID-19.

This sequence joins TRBV5-1 and TRBJ1-3, with D tentatively TRBD1 (5 bases). Trimming removed 1 base at V and 4 bases at J, with 12 bases between. The CDR3 sequence is 15 residues long. In germline, CDR1 is SGHRS, CDR2 YFSETQ. CDR3 nucleotides: TGCGCCAGCAGCTTGCAGGGAACAAGAGGAAACACCATATATTTT. This translates into CASSLQGTRGNTIYF.

The gene calls are TRBV7-6 and TRBJ2-3, with 7 bases that match TRBD2. This CDR3 is built from 15 residues. The junction had 5 bases not matched to a gene; V was cut back by 1 base and J by 4 bases. CDR1 is SGHVS, CDR2 FNYEAQ, per germline. As DNA, the CDR3 is TGTGCCAGCAGCTTAGGAGGACTAGGTTCAGATACGCAGTATTTT. Amino acids: CASSLGGLGSDTQYF.

This chain uses TRBV14 with TRBJ1-2; 7 positions agree with TRBD1. The CDR3 has 16 residues. Germline loops: CDR1 SGHDN, CDR2 FVKESK. V trimming: 0 bases; J trimming: 4 bases; junction bases outside the gene matches: 8. The CDR3: CASSQDRGGGSYGYTF. The CDR3 DNA sequence: TGTGCCAGCAGCCAAGATCGAGGAGGGGGCAGCTATGGCTACACCTTC.

This clone showed up just a few times. The J gene is TRBJ1-2, the V gene TRBV19, with D maybe TRBD1 (5 bases). The CDR3 is made up of 13 amino acids. V was pared by 3 bases and J by 3 bases, with 8 bases between. Germline-derived CDR1 and CDR2 are LNHDA and SQIVND (reference sequence). The CDR3 DNA follows: TGTGCCAGTAGTATCAGGGACTACTATGGCTACACCTTC. It is translated as CASSIRDYYGYTF.

The chain employs TRBV11-1 and TRBJ2-1, with TRBD2 matching 10 bases. The CDR3 covers 15 residues. From germline, CDR1 is SGHAT and CDR2 FQDESV (reference sequence). The V gene end was trimmed by 5 bases and the J gene end by 5 bases; junction bases not matched to a gene: 6. The CDR3 DNA reads TGTGCCAGCAGCCCTTGGACTAGCGGCAACAATGAGCAGTTCTTC. Protein: CASSPWTSGNNEQFF.

This clone is a singleton in its sample. The J gene is TRBJ1-5, the V gene TRBV28, with no clear D. This CDR3 is built from 14 residues. Looked up from germline, CDR1 is MDHEN and CDR2 is SYDVKM. V lost 5 bases and J 1 base, leaving 9 bases between the germline ends. The chain's CDR3 is CASSNPGSNQPQHF. For the CDR3, the DNA is TGTGCCAGCAGTAACCCGGGAAGCAATCAGCCCCAGCATTTT.

V and J are TRBV3-1 (or the pseudogene TRBV3-2) and TRBJ1-1, with 9 bases aligning to TRBD1. Per germline, CDR1 LGHDT and CDR2 YNNKEL (reference sequence). The CDR3 spans 19 residues. V trimming: 4 bases; J trimming: 1 base; junction bases outside the gene matches: 16. CDR3 region: CASSPLPGQGPKGNTEAFF. The CDR3 bases are TGTGCCAGCAGCCCCTTACCGGGACAGGGCCCGAAGGGGAACACTGAAGCTTTCTTT.

This chain links TRBV12-3 or TRBV12-4 with TRBJ1-1; TRBD1 aligns across 8 bases. The CDR3 is 13 amino acids. V shed 8 bases, J shed 6 bases, and the junction held 8 bases outside the gene matches. CDR3 nucleotides: TGTGCCAGCGTTGCCCCGACAGGGGCTGAAGCTTTCTTT. It specifies CASVAPTGAEAFF.

The chain joins TRBV2 to TRBJ1-5; a weak D match, TRBD1 (6 bases). V lost 5 bases and J 7 bases, leaving 12 bases between the germline ends. The CDR3 loop spans 13 amino acids. CDR1 is SNHLY and CDR2 is FYNNEI in the germline V gene. The CDR3 is CASSNRENQPQHF. In DNA, the CDR3 is TGTGCCAGCAGTAACAGGGAGAACCAGCCCCAGCATTTT.

This clone was found once. This chain uses TRBV2 with TRBJ1-1, with D uncertain. This CDR3 has 14 amino acids. From germline, CDR1 is SNHLY and CDR2 FYNNEI. Trimming pared 4 bases from V and 5 bases from J, leaving 14 bases between. CDR3 amino acids: CASSVTGRGTEAFF. In DNA form, the CDR3 reads TGTGCCAGCAGTGTTACGGGGAGAGGAACTGAAGCTTTCTTT.

The chain uses TRBV19 and TRBJ1-1; 10 nucleotides line up with TRBD1. Germline loops: CDR1 LNHDA, CDR2 SQIVND (reference sequence). J gave up 7 bases and V 6 bases, and 8 bases lay outside the gene matches. The CDR3 runs 14 residues. CDR3 sequence: CASSRGQGKGEAFF. The DNA of the CDR3 is TGTGCCAGTAGCAGGGGACAGGGGAAGGGTGAAGCTTTCTTT.

This chain joins TRBV2 and TRBJ2-2, with D uncertain. The germline CDR1 and CDR2 sequences are SNHLY and FYNNEI. The V and J ends lost 5 bases and 3 bases respectively, with 7 bases between them. The CDR3 sequence is 13 residues long. CDR3 nucleotide sequence: TGTGCCAGCAGTTACATGGACACCGGGGAGCTGTTTTTT. Its translation: CASSYMDTGELFF.

V gene TRBV7-3 combines with J gene TRBJ2-1, with a weak D call TRBD2 (7 bases). There are 15 residues in the CDR3. V lost 2 bases to trimming and J lost 2 bases, with 10 bases between them. Germline values: CDR1 SGHTA, CDR2 FQGTGA. CDR3 loop: CASSLLGGAYNEQFF. As DNA, the CDR3 is TGTGCCAGCAGCTTATTAGGGGGGGCCTACAATGAGCAGTTCTTC.

V gene TRBV4-1 combines with J gene TRBJ2-1; perhaps TRBD1 as D (6 bases). Per germline, CDR1 MGHRA and CDR2 YSYEKL. The CDR3 has 14 amino acids. V was cut by 0 bases and J by 7 bases, with 10 bases left in between. The CDR3 sequence: CASSQDQGSNEQFF. CDR3 coding DNA: TGCGCCAGCAGCCAAGATCAGGGGTCGAATGAGCAGTTCTTC.

The chain carries TRBV11-3 and TRBJ2-1, with 7 bases fitting TRBD2. Losses at the gene ends were 5 bases for V and 2 bases for J; bases not matched to a gene: 9. This CDR3 spans 16 amino acids. Germline V gives CDR1 SGHNT, CDR2 YENEEA. In nucleotides, the CDR3 is TGTGCCAGCAGCCCACGGGGGGATATCGCCTACAATGAGCAGTTCTTC. Amino acid sequence: CASSPRGDIAYNEQFF.

This clone appeared a single time. The rearrangement links TRBV29-1 to TRBJ1-2; 7 positions agree with TRBD1. This CDR3 spans 14 amino acids. V dropped 5 bases and J dropped 8; count of bases not matched to a gene: 14. In germline, CDR1 is SQVTM, CDR2 ANQGSEA. CDR3: CSVSRDSRALGYTF. The DNA for the CDR3 is TGCAGCGTTAGTAGGGACAGCCGGGCACTGGGCTACACCTTC. The complete variable domain, with remaining parts taken from reference TRBV29-1 and TRBJ1-2, reads SAVISQKPSRDICQRGTSLTIQCQVDSQVTMMFWYRQQPGQSLTLIATANQGSEATYESGFVIDKFPISRPNLTFSTLTVSNMSPEDSSIYLCSVSRDSRALGYTFGSGTRLTVV.

The chain combines TRBV4-1 with TRBJ1-1; 7 bases align to TRBD1. The CDR3 runs 15 residues. Unmatched junction bases numbered 10, after V lost 4 bases and J lost 5 bases. Germline V gives CDR1 MGHRA, CDR2 YSYEKL. For the CDR3, the DNA is TGCGCCAGCAGCCCCTCGACAGGGTGGGGGACTGAAGCTTTCTTT. This sequence encodes CASSPSTGWGTEAFF.

This clone came up a few times. This chain connects TRBV7-2 to TRBJ2-5; 8 bases fit TRBD2. There are 16 residues in the CDR3. Germline V lookup: CDR1 SGHTA, CDR2 FQGNSA. The V gene end was trimmed by 1 base and the J gene end by 2 bases; junction bases not matched to a gene: 6. This chain's CDR3 is CASSLDPGTSQETQYF. The CDR3 DNA follows: TGTGCCAGCAGCTTAGATCCCGGGACTAGTCAAGAGACCCAGTACTTC.

This chain's CDR3 is CASSPPGSSYNEQFF. The CDR3 DNA reads TGTGCCAGCAGCCCCCCGGGGAGCTCCTACAATGAGCAGTTCTTC. This chain uses TRBV5-5 with TRBJ2-1; D might be TRBD2 (5 bases). Trimming took 4 bases from V and 0 from J, leaving 11 bases between them. CDR1 and CDR2 from the germline V gene are SGHKS and YYEKEE (reference sequence). CDR3 size: 15 residues. The whole variable domain, filled in from reference TRBV5-5 and TRBJ2-1, reads DAGVTQSPTHLIKTRGQQVTLRCSPISGHKSVSWYQQVLGQGPQFIFQYYEKEERGRGNFPDRFSARQFPNYSSELNVNALLLGDSALYLCASSPPGSSYNEQFFGPGTRLTVL.

The chain employs TRBV5-1 and TRBJ2-7; 8 nucleotides line up with TRBD2. Germline-derived CDR1 and CDR2 are SGHRS and YFSETQ. CDR3 length equals 14 residues. The trim removed 3 bases at V and 2 bases at J, leaving 4 bases unmatched. CDR3 coding DNA: TGCGCCAGCAGCTATGACGGGGGGGCCTACGAGCAGTACTTC. Translating it yields CASSYDGGAYEQYF.